This T cell receptor (beta chain) comes out of a study of T cell responses to AZD1222 COVID-19 vaccine. The study, taken as a whole, reports: The donors showed a predominance of white British ancestry and of females, with possible underestimation of clonal diversity. There were vaccine-associated CD4 TCRs across spike, dominant at 160-218 and 743-854.

The CDR3 is 16 amino acids. Germline values: CDR1 SGHTA, CDR2 FQGTGA. The V segment lost 5 bases and the J segment 4 bases; nucleotides outside the gene matches: 11. Some clones are missing from TCRdb's copy, which holds only in-frame ones; the method was immunoSEQ multiplex PCR. Of around 190,000 clones listed, 85% to 90% are singletons. This clone was detected only once. What it binds is unknown. The genes are TRBV7-3 and TRBJ1-1; 9 nucleotides align to TRBD1. This clonotype was sampled from an adult who received the AZD1222 COVID-19 vaccine. The source was peripheral blood, collected 28 days after the second AZD1222 dose. CDR3 sequence: CASSPHSGQGFTEAFF. In nucleotides, the CDR3 is TGTGCCAGCAGCCCACATTCCGGACAGGGGTTCACTGAAGCTTTCTTT.